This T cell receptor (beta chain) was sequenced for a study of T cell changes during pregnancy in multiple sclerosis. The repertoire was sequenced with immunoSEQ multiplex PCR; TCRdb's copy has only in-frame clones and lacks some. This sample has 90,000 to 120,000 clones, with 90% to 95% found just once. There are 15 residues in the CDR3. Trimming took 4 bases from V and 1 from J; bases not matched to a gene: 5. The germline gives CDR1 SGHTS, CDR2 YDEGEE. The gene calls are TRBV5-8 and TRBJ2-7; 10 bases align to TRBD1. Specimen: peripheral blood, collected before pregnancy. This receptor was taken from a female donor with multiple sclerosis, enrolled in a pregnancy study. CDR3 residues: CASSVWDRGSYEQYF. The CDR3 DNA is TGTGCCAGCAGCGTCTGGGACAGGGGATCCTACGAGCAGTACTTC.